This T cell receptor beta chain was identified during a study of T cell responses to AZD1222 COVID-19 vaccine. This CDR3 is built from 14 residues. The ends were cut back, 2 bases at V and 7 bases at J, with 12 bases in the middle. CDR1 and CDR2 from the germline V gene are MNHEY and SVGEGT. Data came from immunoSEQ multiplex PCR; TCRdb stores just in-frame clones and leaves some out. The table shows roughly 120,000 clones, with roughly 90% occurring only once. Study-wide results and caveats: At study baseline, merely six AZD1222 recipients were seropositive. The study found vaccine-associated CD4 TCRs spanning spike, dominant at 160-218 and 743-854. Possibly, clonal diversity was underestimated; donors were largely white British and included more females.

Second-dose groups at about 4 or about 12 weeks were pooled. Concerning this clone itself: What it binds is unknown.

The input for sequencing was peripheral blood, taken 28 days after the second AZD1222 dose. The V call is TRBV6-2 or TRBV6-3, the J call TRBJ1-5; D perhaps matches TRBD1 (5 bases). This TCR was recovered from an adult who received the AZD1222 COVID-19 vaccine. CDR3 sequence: CASSYVRVQQPQHF. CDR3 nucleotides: TGTGCCAGCAGTTACGTCAGGGTGCAACAGCCCCAGCATTTT.